The sequence of this T cell receptor beta chain was determined in a study of blood T cell repertoires in COVID-19. Study details: Samples representing acute and convalescent COVID-19 were sourced from the United States, Italy and Spain. The analysed material was cDNA or gDNA that came from T cells, B-cell-depleted T cells, or PBMCs.

In the original processing: Estimated nucleated cell counts came from reference gene primer amplification. Profiling relied on immunoSEQ multiplex PCR, and the TCRdb table lists in-frame clones only, not all of them. From that table come the V and J calls and clone size; the DNA was used to work out D and trimming. The sample lists 50,000 to 75,000 clones, around 82% occurring once. This clone showed up just a few times. The CDR3 is made up of 14 amino acids. The ends were cut back, 3 bases at V and 6 bases at J, with 17 bases in the middle. The germline CDR1 and CDR2 sequences are GTSNPN and SVGIG (reference sequence).

This TCR derives from a man older than 75 with active or convalescent COVID-19. Sequenced sample: peripheral blood. The chain links TRBV30 to TRBJ1-2, with D possibly TRBD1 on 5 matching bases. CDR3 sequence reads: CAWRRDRGSHGYTF. The DNA of the CDR3 is TGTGCCTGGAGGCGGGACCGTGGATCTCATGGCTACACCTTC.